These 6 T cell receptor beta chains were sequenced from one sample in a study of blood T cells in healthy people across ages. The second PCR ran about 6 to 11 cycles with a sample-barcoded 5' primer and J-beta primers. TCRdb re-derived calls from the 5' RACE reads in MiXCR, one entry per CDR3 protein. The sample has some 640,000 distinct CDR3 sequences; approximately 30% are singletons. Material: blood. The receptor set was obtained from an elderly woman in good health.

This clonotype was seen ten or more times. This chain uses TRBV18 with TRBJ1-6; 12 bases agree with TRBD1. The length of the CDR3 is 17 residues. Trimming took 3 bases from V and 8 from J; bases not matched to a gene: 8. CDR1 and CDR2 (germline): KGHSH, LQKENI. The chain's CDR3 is CASSPRGTGGVDSPLHF. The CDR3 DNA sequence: TGTGCCAGCTCACCGCGGGGGACAGGGGGCGTCGATTCACCCCTCCACTTT.

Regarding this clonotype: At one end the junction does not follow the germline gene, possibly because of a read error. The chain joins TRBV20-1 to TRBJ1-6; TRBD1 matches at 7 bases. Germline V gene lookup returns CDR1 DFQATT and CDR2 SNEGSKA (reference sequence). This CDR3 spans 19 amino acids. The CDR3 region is CGAPTPGTARSAYNSPLHF. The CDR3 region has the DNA TGCGGTGCACCGACCCCCGGGACAGCTCGATCGGCCTATAATTCACCCCTCCACTTT.

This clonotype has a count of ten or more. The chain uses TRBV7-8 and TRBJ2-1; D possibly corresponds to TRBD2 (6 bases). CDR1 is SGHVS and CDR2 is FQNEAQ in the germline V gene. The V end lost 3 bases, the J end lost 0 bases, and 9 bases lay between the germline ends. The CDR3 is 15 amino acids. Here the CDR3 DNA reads TGTGCCAGCAGCTTTAGCGGAAACTCCTACAATGAGCAGTTCTTC. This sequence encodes CASSFSGNSYNEQFF.

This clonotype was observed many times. The CDR3 is CASSERRRETQYF. CDR3 DNA: TGTGCCAGCAGTGAACGCCGTCGCGAGACCCAGTACTTC. This chain links TRBV2 with TRBJ2-5, with D unclear. This CDR3 is 13 amino acids long. Trimming removed 2 bases at V and 5 bases at J, with 9 bases between. Germline CDR1 SNHLY, CDR2 FYNNEI.

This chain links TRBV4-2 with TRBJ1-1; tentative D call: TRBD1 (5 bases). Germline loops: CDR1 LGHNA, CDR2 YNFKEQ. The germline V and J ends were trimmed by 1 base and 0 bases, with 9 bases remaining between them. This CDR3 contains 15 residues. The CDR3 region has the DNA TGTGCCAGCAGCCAAGTCGGGGCATTGAACACTGAAGCTTTCTTT. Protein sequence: CASSQVGALNTEAFF.

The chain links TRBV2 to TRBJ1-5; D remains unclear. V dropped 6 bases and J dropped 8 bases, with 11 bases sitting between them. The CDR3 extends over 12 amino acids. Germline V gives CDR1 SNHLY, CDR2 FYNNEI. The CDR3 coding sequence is TGTGCCAGCAGCCTTAGGCCCGAGCCCCAGCATTTT. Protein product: CASSLRPEPQHF.